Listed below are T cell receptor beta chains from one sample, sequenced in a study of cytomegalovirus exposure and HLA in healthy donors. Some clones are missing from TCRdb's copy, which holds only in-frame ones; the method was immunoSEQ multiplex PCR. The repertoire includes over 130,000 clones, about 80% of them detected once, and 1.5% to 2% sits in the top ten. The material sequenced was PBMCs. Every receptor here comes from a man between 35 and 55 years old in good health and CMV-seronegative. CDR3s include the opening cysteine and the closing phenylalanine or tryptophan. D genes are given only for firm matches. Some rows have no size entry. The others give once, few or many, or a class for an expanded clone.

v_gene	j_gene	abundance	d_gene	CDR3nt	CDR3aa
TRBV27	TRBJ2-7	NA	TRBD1	TGTGCCAGCAGTAAAGAAGGGACAGGGGCCTACGAGCAGTACTTC	CASSKEGTGAYEQYF
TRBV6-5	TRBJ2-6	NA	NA	TGTGCCAGCAGTTATAGTGACTCTGGGGCCAACGTCCTGACTTTC	CASSYSDSGANVLTF
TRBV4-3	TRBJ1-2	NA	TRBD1	TGCGCCAGCAGCCAAGATTCCCGGACAGGGGACTATGGCTACACCTTC	CASSQDSRTGDYGYTF
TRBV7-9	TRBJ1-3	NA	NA	TGTGCCAGCAGCTTAGGTTCCAGCACCATATATTTT	CASSLGSSTIYF
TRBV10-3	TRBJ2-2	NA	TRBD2	TGTGCCATCAGTGGTGTCCAACTAGCGGGAGAGAGGACCTCGGACACCGGGGAGCTGTTTTTT	CAISGVQLAGERTSDTGELFF
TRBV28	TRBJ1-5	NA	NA	TGTGCCAGCAGTTTATCACAGGGTAATCAGCCCCAGCATTTT	CASSLSQGNQPQHF
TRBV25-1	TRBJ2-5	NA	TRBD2	TGTGCCAGCGGAGATAGCGGGGAATATCAAGAGACCCAGTACTTC	CASGDSGEYQETQYF
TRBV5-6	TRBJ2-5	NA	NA	TGTGCCAGCACTCTCGGGGGTTACGAGACCCAGTACTTC	CASTLGGYETQYF
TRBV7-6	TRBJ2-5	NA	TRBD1	TGTGCCAGCAGTCGAGACAGGGGTTTGTGGGAGACCCAGTACTTC	CASSRDRGLWETQYF
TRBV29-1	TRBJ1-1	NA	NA	TGCAGCGTCGCCCATCCCAGGCAGGGCTCTGAAGCTTTCTTT	CSVAHPRQGSEAFF
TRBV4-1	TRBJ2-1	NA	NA	TGCGCCAGCAGCCAAGAAGGAATAGACTGGAACAATGAGCAGTTCTTC	CASSQEGIDWNNEQFF
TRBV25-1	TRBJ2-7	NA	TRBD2	TGTGCCAGCAGCCTAGCGGGGGGGCCGTACGAGCAGTACTTC	CASSLAGGPYEQYF
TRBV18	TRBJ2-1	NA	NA	TGTGCCAGCTCACCGAGGGCACAAGAGCAGTTCTTC	CASSPRAQEQFF
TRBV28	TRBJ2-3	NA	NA	TGTGCCAGCAGTTTAACCCCGCTAAATACGCAGTATTTT	CASSLTPLNTQYF
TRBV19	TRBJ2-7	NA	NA	TGTGCCAGTAGCCCTGGGGCAGGTTTACTCGGCGAGCAGTACTTC	CASSPGAGLLGEQYF
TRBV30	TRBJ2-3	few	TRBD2	TGTGCCTGGAGTCCCGGGACTAGCGCCCGCACAGATACGCAGTATTTT	CAWSPGTSARTDTQYF
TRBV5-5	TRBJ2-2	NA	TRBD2	TGTGCCAGCAGCTTGTTCCTAGCGGGACCCGGGGAGCTGTTTTTT	CASSLFLAGPGELFF
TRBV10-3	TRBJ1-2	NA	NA	TGTGCCATCAGTGAGTCTGGGCAGGAAGCTAACTATGGCTACACCTTC	CAISESGQEANYGYTF
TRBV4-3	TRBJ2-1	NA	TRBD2	TGCGCCAGCAGCCAAGAATGGCCTAGCGGGGGCCTCTCCTACAATGAGCAGTTCTTC	CASSQEWPSGGLSYNEQFF
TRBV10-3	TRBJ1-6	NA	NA	TGTGCCATCAGTGAGGTGGGAGGTAATTCCTATAATTCACCCCTCCACTTT	CAISEVGGNSYNSPLHF
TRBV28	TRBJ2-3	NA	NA	TGTGCCAGCGATTCTCCCCGGCGGAACCTGCCCGGAGATACGCAGTATTTT	CASDSPRRNLPGDTQYF
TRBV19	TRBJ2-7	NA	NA	TGTGCCAGTAGTATAGTGAGAGGATCTCGATACGAGCAGTACTTC	CASSIVRGSRYEQYF
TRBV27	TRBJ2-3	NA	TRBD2	TGTGCCAGCAGTTTATCAGTGAGCGGGGGATGGTTCAATACGCAGTATTTT	CASSLSVSGGWFNTQYF
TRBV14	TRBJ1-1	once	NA	TGTGCCAGCAGCCAAGATTTCGGGGACACTGAAGCTTTCTTT	CASSQDFGDTEAFF
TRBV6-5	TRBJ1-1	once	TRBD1	TGTGCCAGCAGTTACTCGGAGACAGGGTTGAACACTGAAGCTTTCTTT	CASSYSETGLNTEAFF
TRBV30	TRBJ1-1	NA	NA	TGTGCCTGGGAACCGGGGAGCACTGAAGCTTTCTTT	CAWEPGSTEAFF
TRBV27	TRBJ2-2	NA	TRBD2	TGTGCCAGCACAGCGGGAGGGAACACCGGGGAGCTGTTTTTT	CASTAGGNTGELFF
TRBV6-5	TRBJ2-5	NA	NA	TGTGCCAGCAGTTACTTCCCCCGGGACAACCAAGAGACCCAGTACTTC	CASSYFPRDNQETQYF
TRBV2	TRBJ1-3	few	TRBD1	TGTGCCAGCAAGACAGGGGGCAGCCTAGACACCATATATTTT	CASKTGGSLDTIYF
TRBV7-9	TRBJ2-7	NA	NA	TGTGCCAGCAGCCCGTGGACAGACTACGAGCAGTACTTC	CASSPWTDYEQYF
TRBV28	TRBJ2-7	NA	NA	TGTGCCAGCAGTTTCGGGTTGGGGAGATCCTACGAGCAGTACTTC	CASSFGLGRSYEQYF
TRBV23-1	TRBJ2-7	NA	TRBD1	TGCGCCAGCACCCTCCGACAGGGGAAGAGCGAGCAGTACTTC	CASTLRQGKSEQYF
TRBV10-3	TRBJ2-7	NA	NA	TGTGCCATCAGTGAGCCCGACAGCAATTCCTCCTACGAGCAGTACTTC	CAISEPDSNSSYEQYF
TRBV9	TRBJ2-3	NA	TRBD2	TGTGCCAGCAGCGTAGGGGCGGGGGGGGGCACAGATACGCAGTATTTT	CASSVGAGGGTDTQYF
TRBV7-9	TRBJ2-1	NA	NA	TGTGCCAGCACCCCGAGGGGGAGCTACAATGAGCAGTTCTTC	CASTPRGSYNEQFF
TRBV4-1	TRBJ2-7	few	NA	TGCGCCAGTTCTTTGGGGGGAGGCGAGCAGTACTTC	CASSLGGGEQYF
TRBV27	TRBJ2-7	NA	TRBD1	TGTGCCAGCAGTTCTCCCGGGACAGGGACCCACGAGCAGTACTTC	CASSSPGTGTHEQYF
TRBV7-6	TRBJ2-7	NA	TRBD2	TGTGCCAGCAGCGGCCGGACTAGCGGGTACGAGCAGTACTTC	CASSGRTSGYEQYF
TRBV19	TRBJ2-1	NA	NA	TGTGCCTCAAGGGTAGGGGTCAATGAGCAGTTCTTC	CASRVGVNEQFF
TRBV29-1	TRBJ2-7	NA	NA	TGCAGCGAAGAGGGGGTATACTCCTACGAGCAGTACTTC	CSEEGVYSYEQYF
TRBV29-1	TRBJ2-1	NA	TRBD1	TGCAGCGTAACCCCCGGGACAGCCTACAATGAGCAGTTCTTC	CSVTPGTAYNEQFF
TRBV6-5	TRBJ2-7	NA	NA	TGTGCCAGCGCCATGGGGGCTAGAGCCTACGAGCAGTACTTC	CASAMGARAYEQYF
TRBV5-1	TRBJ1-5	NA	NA	TGCGCCAGCAGCTTGAGACAGCGGGATCAGCCCCAGCATTTT	CASSLRQRDQPQHF
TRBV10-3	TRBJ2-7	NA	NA	TGTGCCATCAGGCGCGACAGTCCTTCTGGGGAGCAGTACTTC	CAIRRDSPSGEQYF
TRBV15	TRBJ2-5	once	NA	TGTGCCACCAGCAGAGAGCCCCCCCCAGGAGGGAGAGGTCGGGAGACCCAGTACTTC	CATSREPPPGGRGRETQYF
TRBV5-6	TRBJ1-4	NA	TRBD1	TGTGCCAGCAGCTCAGGGGGCGGAAGGGCTAATGAAAAACTGTTTTTT	CASSSGGGRANEKLFF
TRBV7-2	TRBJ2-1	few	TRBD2	TGTGCCAGCAGCCCTCTAGCGGGGGGGCGTAAAGGCAATGAGCAGTTCTTC	CASSPLAGGRKGNEQFF
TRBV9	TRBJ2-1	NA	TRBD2	TGTGCCAGCAGCGAGCAAGCGGGGGGCCTGCTCAATGAGCAGTTCTTC	CASSEQAGGLLNEQFF
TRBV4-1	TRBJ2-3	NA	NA	TGCGCCAGCAGCTTGGAGTGGAGCACAGATACGCAGTATTTT	CASSLEWSTDTQYF
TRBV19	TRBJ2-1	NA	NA	TGTGCCAGCGGCTCGAGCGGGCGTTACAATGAGCAGTTCTTC	CASGSSGRYNEQFF
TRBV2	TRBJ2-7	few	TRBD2	TGTGCCAGCAGTGAGCTGAAAGCGGGGGAGCAGTACTTC	CASSELKAGEQYF
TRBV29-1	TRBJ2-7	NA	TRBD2	TGCAGCGTTGTAGCGGGAGGGCCCAACGAGCAGTACTTC	CSVVAGGPNEQYF
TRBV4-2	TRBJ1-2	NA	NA	TGTGCCAGCAGCCAAGATGCGTCTGTTTCGTACTATGGCTACACCTTC	CASSQDASVSYYGYTF
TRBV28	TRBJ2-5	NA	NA	TGTGCCAGCAAAGCAGGATTGGGGACCCAGTACTTC	CASKAGLGTQYF
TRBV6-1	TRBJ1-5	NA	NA	TGTGCCAGCAGTGGGAACAGATCCCCTAAAAAGCCCCAGCATTTT	CASSGNRSPKKPQHF
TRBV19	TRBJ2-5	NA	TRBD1	TGTGCCAGTAGTAACCGTGGGACAGGGGGCGCACAGACCCAGTACTTC	CASSNRGTGGAQTQYF
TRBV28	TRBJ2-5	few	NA	TGTGCCGCGAGGACCCAGTACTTC	CAARTQYF
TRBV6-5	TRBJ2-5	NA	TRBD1	TGTGCCAGCAGGGCGGACAGGGGACAAGAGACCCAGTACTTC	CASRADRGQETQYF
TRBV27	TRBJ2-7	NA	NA	TGTGCCAGCAGACCCGGAGTACGCTCCTACGAGCAGTACTTC	CASRPGVRSYEQYF